A selection of T cell receptor beta chains follows, all from one sample in a study of blood T cell repertoires in COVID-19. Assay: immunoSEQ multiplex PCR; the TCRdb copy retains only in-frame clones and omits some. The sample contains 350,000 to 500,000 clones, roughly 90% of which appear only once. The sequencing sample was made of peripheral blood. These receptors all stem from a man in his late teens or twenties with COVID-19, enrolled during active disease. The conserved cysteine and the conserved F or W are not part of the CDR3 here. D genes are given only for firm matches.

d_gene	v_gene	j_gene	CDR3aa
NA	TRBV27	TRBJ2-2	ASSFGRWTGELF
TRBD2	TRBV13	TRBJ2-4	ASSLQAGGPRGWNIQY
NA	TRBV5-1	TRBJ1-1	ASSFQSEAF
NA	TRBV7-2	TRBJ1-2	ASSLAGQTGYGYT
NA	TRBV10-3	TRBJ1-2	AIRNFEAENYGHT
NA	TRBV12-3/TRBV12-4	TRBJ2-1	ASSLVGVHEQF
NA	TRBV21-1	TRBJ2-7	ASSFSELAGVIAYEQY
TRBD1	TRBV6-5	TRBJ2-7	ASSFLDRSAQY
TRBD2	TRBV7-8	TRBJ2-7	ASSSLSGSGYEQY
TRBD1	TRBV25-1	TRBJ1-1	ASRSDREEYTEAF
NA	TRBV7-2	TRBJ2-7	ASSSNRWQY
NA	TRBV4-1	TRBJ1-5	ASSQDWQDNQPQH
TRBD2	TRBV2	TRBJ2-7	ASRLAGRYEQY
TRBD1	TRBV7-9	TRBJ2-3	ASSLAGGSDTQY
TRBD2	TRBV7-7	TRBJ2-1	ASSLTSGRPYNEQF
NA	TRBV6-5	TRBJ2-1	ASTREPAGLHEQF
NA	TRBV12-3/TRBV12-4	TRBJ2-5	ASSLWHGETQY
NA	TRBV6-5	TRBJ2-5	ASSTGEKTQY
TRBD1	TRBV5-1	TRBJ2-7	ASSGTGPYEQY
TRBD1	TRBV19	TRBJ1-4	ASSIGGTVNEKLF
NA	TRBV7-9	TRBJ2-3	ASSSRRGYTDTQY
NA	TRBV7-9	TRBJ1-4	ASSWGDEKLF
TRBD1	TRBV29-1	TRBJ2-4	SVWTGGGKNIQY
NA	TRBV19	TRBJ1-5	ASSLGGASQPQH
TRBD2	TRBV27	TRBJ2-1	ASSLSGTSGGNEQF
NA	TRBV5-1	TRBJ2-5	ASSLAGHSVQETQY
NA	TRBV19	TRBJ2-6	ASGGRENAGANVLT
NA	TRBV13	TRBJ2-5	ASSLRHPPGAETQY
TRBD1	TRBV19	TRBJ2-2	ASSTGTGTNTGELF
NA	TRBV27	TRBJ1-1	ASSFRVTNTEAF
NA	TRBV6-5	TRBJ2-7	ASSSQGYLYEQY
NA	TRBV19	TRBJ2-5	ASSMGGGETQY
NA	TRBV2	TRBJ2-6	ASIGLAGTYSGANVLT
NA	TRBV5-1	TRBJ1-6	ASRGDNSPLH
TRBD2	TRBV2	TRBJ2-1	ASSVGTSRVHEQF
NA	TRBV18	TRBJ1-2	ASSPLDSYGYT